This T cell receptor (beta chain) was sequenced during a study of cytomegalovirus exposure and HLA in healthy donors. CDR3 length equals 14 residues. CDR1 MDHEN and CDR2 SYDVKM come from the germline V gene. J was trimmed by 5 bases and V by 7 bases; bases with no gene match: 7. The PCR used 60 Vbeta and 13 Jbeta primers. Clones were sequenced by immunoSEQ multiplex PCR, and TCRdb holds only the in-frame ones, with some missing. Among about 82,000 clones listed, over 75% were seen once. The donors gave bone marrow, and they were healthy. The V and J genes are TRBV28 and TRBJ1-1, with 10 positions matching TRBD1. The sequencing sample was made of PBMCs. The sequence came from a human donor in good health. CDR3 DNA: TGTGCCAGCACCTGGGACAGGGGAGGGACTGAAGCTTTCTTT. Translation gives CASTWDRGGTEAFF.